A single sample is the source of the 28 T cell receptor beta chains below, sequenced in a study of cytomegalovirus exposure and HLA in healthy donors. Vbeta (60) and Jbeta (13) primers were used in the PCR. Sequenced by immunoSEQ multiplex PCR; TCRdb stores in-frame clones only, minus some. The sample records 150,000 to 200,000 clones, roughly 87% being singletons. The sample consisted of PBMCs. These receptors were taken from a man aged 40-49 years in good health and CMV-seronegative.

The chain carries TRBV5-1 and TRBJ1-1; weak D call: TRBD1 (5 bases). In germline, CDR1 is SGHRS, CDR2 YFSETQ. Trimming shortened V by 0 bases and J by 5 bases, and 20 bases separated the two germline ends. The CDR3 spans 17 residues. The CDR3 loop is CASSLAVPGRRNTEAFF. CDR3 DNA: TGCGCCAGCAGCTTGGCAGTCCCAGGGCGGCGTAATACTGAAGCTTTCTTT.

The chain carries TRBV11-3 and TRBJ2-5; D remains unclear. The CDR3 runs 14 residues. The germline V gene encodes CDR1 SGHNT and CDR2 YENEEA. V was trimmed by 0 bases and J by 5 bases, leaving 10 bases between them. CDR3 nucleotides: TGTGCCAGCAGCTTAGACCCGACTGGGGAGACCCAGTACTTC. Its translation: CASSLDPTGETQYF.

A note on this clone: Other DNA sequences within the sample encode an identical CDR3. The rearrangement links TRBV7-2 to TRBJ1-2; unclear D gene. Trimming took 5 bases from V and 0 from J, leaving 10 bases between them. This CDR3 has 14 amino acids. Per germline, CDR1 SGHTA and CDR2 FQGNSA. The CDR3 nucleotides are TGTGCCAGCAGCCGCCCGGGAGCTAACTATGGCTACACCTTC. Amino acid sequence: CASSRPGANYGYTF.

The CDR3, as DNA: TGTGCCAGTAGTATTCGGACAGGATACAATGAGCAGTTCTTC. It specifies CASSIRTGYNEQFF. V gene TRBV19 combines with J gene TRBJ2-1; 7 bases are a match to TRBD1. The CDR3 runs to 14 residues. The V gene end was trimmed by 3 bases and the J gene end by 4 bases; junction bases not matched to a gene: 3. Germline CDR1 LNHDA, CDR2 SQIVND (reference sequence).

The V and J genes are TRBV2 and TRBJ1-1; a possible D gene is TRBD1 (6 bases). The germline V gene encodes CDR1 SNHLY and CDR2 FYNNEI. V was clipped by 5 bases and J by 3 bases, with 10 bases between them. The CDR3 is 13 amino acids. The CDR3 DNA sequence: TGTGCCAGCAGTACAGGGTGGGACACTGAAGCTTTCTTT. This sequence encodes CASSTGWDTEAFF.

The CDR3 here is CASSLWQTSTNEKLFF. The CDR3 DNA reads TGTGCCAGCAGTTTATGGCAGACTTCAACTAATGAAAAACTGTTTTTT. The genes are TRBV28 and TRBJ1-4; D call uncertain. Germline CDR1 is MDHEN and CDR2 is SYDVKM. With 0 bases removed from V and 0 bases from J, the gap between germline ends came to 8 bases. The CDR3 is made up of 16 amino acids.

With regard to this clone: One junction end does not reproduce the germline sequence, and a read error may be involved. The CDR3 DNA is TGTGCCAGCGGCTTAGGGCCCAACTATGGCTACACCTTC. Amino acids: CASGLGPNYGYTF. The genes are TRBV7-3 and TRBJ1-2; D remains ambiguous. Per germline, CDR1 SGHTA and CDR2 FQGTGA. This CDR3 is 13 amino acids long.

V gene TRBV9 combines with J gene TRBJ2-7, with 7 bases lining up with TRBD2. Germline V gene data show CDR1 as SGDLS and CDR2 as YYNGEE. V shed 3 bases, J shed 0 bases, and the junction held 9 bases outside the gene matches. The CDR3 extends over 16 amino acids. CDR3 protein: CASSALGGSSSYEQYF. CDR3 DNA: TGTGCCAGCAGCGCGTTGGGGGGGTCTAGCTCCTACGAGCAGTACTTC.

This chain links TRBV6-5 with TRBJ1-4; TRBD1 matches 8 bases. The CDR3 is made up of 13 amino acids. Germline CDR1 reads MNHEY; CDR2 reads SVGAGI. V trimming: 5 bases; J trimming: 8 bases; junction bases outside the gene matches: 4. The CDR3 DNA is TGTGCCAGCAGTCCGGGGACAGGCGAAAAACTGTTTTTT. Protein: CASSPGTGEKLFF.

This clone was seen only a few times. The rearrangement links TRBV11-1 to TRBJ2-7; 12 bases align to TRBD1. Losses at the gene ends were 5 bases for V and 5 bases for J; bases not matched to a gene: 13. The CDR3 loop spans 17 amino acids. Germline V CDR1 and CDR2: SGHAT, FQDESV (reference sequence). The CDR3 DNA reads as TGTGCCAGCAGCCAACCAGGGACAGGGGGCGCCCTCCACGAGCAGTACTTC. As protein: CASSQPGTGGALHEQYF.

The rearrangement joins TRBV7-9 to TRBJ2-7; D unresolved. V was shortened by 0 bases and J by 3 bases, with 15 bases between the two germline ends. In germline, CDR1 is SEHNR, CDR2 FQNEAQ (reference sequence). This CDR3 has 16 residues. The CDR3 region is CASSLAVGMAGYEQYF. CDR3 coding DNA: TGTGCCAGCAGCTTAGCGGTAGGCATGGCAGGCTACGAGCAGTACTTC.

Concerning this clone: Other DNA sequences in the sample encode the same CDR3. The chain combines TRBV5-1 with TRBJ2-3; 8 nucleotides line up with TRBD2. The CDR3 runs to 14 residues. J gave up 1 base and V 4 bases, and 2 bases lay outside the gene matches. The germline CDR1 and CDR2 sequences are SGHRS and YFSETQ. CDR3 nucleotide sequence: TGCGCCAGCAGCCGGGGGGGAGGCACAGATACGCAGTATTTT. Its protein product is CASSRGGGTDTQYF.

This chain links TRBV6-1 with TRBJ1-1; a possible D gene is TRBD1 (6 bases). V shed 4 bases and J shed 6 bases, with 12 bases lying between them. Germline values: CDR1 MNHNS, CDR2 SASEGT. The CDR3 length is 13 residues. CDR3 amino acids: CASSARQVPEAFF. CDR3 DNA: TGTGCCAGCAGTGCCCGACAGGTACCTGAAGCTTTCTTT.

Concerning this clone: The DNA is omitted, as the CDR3 cannot be located on it reliably, and the CDR3 follows TCRdb's listing. V is TRBV21-1 and J is TRBJ1-1; whether TRBD1, the table's D call, matches the DNA was not checked. TRBV21-1 represents a pseudogene. The CDR3 numbers 14 amino acids, ends counted. The CDR3 loop reads CASSKVGQGTEAFF.

The J gene is TRBJ2-5, the V gene TRBV19; 16 nucleotides align to TRBD2. Trimming removed 4 bases from V and 5 bases from J; junction bases left unmatched: 10. Looked up from germline, CDR1 is LNHDA and CDR2 is SQIVND (reference sequence). The CDR3 runs to 18 residues. CDR3 sequence reads: CASSREGLAGGPRETQYF. The CDR3 coding sequence is TGTGCCAGTAGTAGAGAGGGACTAGCGGGGGGGCCCCGGGAGACCCAGTACTTC.

This chain joins TRBV7-2 and TRBJ1-2, with 11 bases lining up with TRBD1. Germline trimming cut 2 bases from V and 8 bases from J; bases unmatched to any gene: 13. This CDR3 is built from 17 residues. CDR1 is SGHTA and CDR2 is FQGNSA in the germline V gene. CDR3 DNA sequence: TGTGCCAGCAGCTTATTCGGGCCCGGACAGGGGGCGCAAGGCTACACCTTC. This codes for CASSLFGPGQGAQGYTF.

The chain carries TRBV19 and TRBJ1-2, with TRBD1 matching over 9 bases. The germline V gene has CDR1 LNHDA and CDR2 SQIVND (reference sequence). This CDR3 spans 16 amino acids. V shed 1 base, J shed 7 bases, and the junction held 10 bases outside the gene matches. The CDR3 sequence: CASSIVVSTGGVGYTF. DNA of the CDR3: TGTGCCAGTAGTATAGTGGTCTCGACAGGGGGTGTTGGCTACACCTTC.

Here the CDR3 reads CSLRTSGGVSAQYF. CDR3 nucleotide sequence: TGCAGCCTTAGGACTAGCGGGGGGGTTTCAGCGCAGTATTTT. The rearrangement links TRBV29-1 to TRBJ2-3; TRBD2 agrees at 15 bases. V trimming: 8 bases; J trimming: 10 bases; junction bases outside the gene matches: 10. The CDR3 length is 14 residues. Looked up from germline, CDR1 is SQVTM and CDR2 is ANQGSEA.

This clone is a singleton in its sample. The J gene is TRBJ1-1, the V gene TRBV30; possibly TRBD1 for D (5 bases). V lost 8 bases, J lost 8 bases, and 12 bases lay in between. The germline V gene encodes CDR1 GTSNPN and CDR2 SVGIG (reference sequence). This CDR3 spans 10 amino acids. This chain's CDR3 is CAGRGKEAFF. The CDR3 coding sequence is TGTGCCGGGCGGGGGAAGGAAGCTTTCTTT.

V usage is TRBV30 and J usage is TRBJ1-2, with D possibly matching TRBD1 (6 bases). The germline CDR1 and CDR2 sequences are GTSNPN and SVGIG (reference sequence). There are 14 residues in the CDR3. Trimming removed 2 bases at V and 4 bases at J, with 14 bases between. CDR3 sequence: CAWSSGQGIYGYTF. Here the CDR3 DNA reads TGTGCCTGGAGTTCCGGGCAGGGGATCTATGGCTACACCTTC.

The chain combines TRBV5-5 with TRBJ1-1, with TRBD1 matching over 8 bases. Looked up from germline, CDR1 is SGHKS and CDR2 is YYEKEE (reference sequence). This CDR3 spans 16 amino acids. Trimming took 3 bases from V and 0 from J; bases not matched to a gene: 7. CDR3 in amino acids: CASSSRTGRMNTEAFF. In DNA form, the CDR3 reads TGTGCCAGCAGCTCCCGGACAGGGCGGATGAACACTGAAGCTTTCTTT.

V usage is TRBV11-3 and J usage is TRBJ2-1; TRBD1 is a possible D gene (6 bases). Germline loops: CDR1 SGHNT, CDR2 YENEEA. V lost 2 bases to trimming and J lost 3 bases, with 17 bases between them. CDR3 size: 17 residues. The chain's CDR3 is CASSLRAGQGLYNEQFF. For the CDR3, the DNA is TGTGCCAGCAGCTTAAGGGCAGGCCAGGGGCTCTACAATGAGCAGTTCTTC.

This chain joins TRBV27 and TRBJ2-7; 7 bases agree with TRBD2. From germline, CDR1 is MNHEY and CDR2 SMNVEV (reference sequence). With V trimmed by 1 base and J by 3 bases, 3 bases remained unmatched. CDR3 size: 14 residues. CDR3 sequence: CASSLFAGDYEQYF. The CDR3, as DNA: TGTGCCAGCAGTTTATTTGCGGGAGACTACGAGCAGTACTTC.

V gene TRBV5-6 combines with J gene TRBJ1-1; the D is unclear. The CDR3 length is 14 residues. The V gene lost 4 bases and the J gene lost 0 bases, with 10 bases spanning the gap. The V gene's germline CDR1 is SGHDT and CDR2 YYEEEE. The CDR3 region is CASSLWGVNTEAFF. In DNA, the CDR3 is TGTGCCAGCAGCCTCTGGGGAGTGAACACTGAAGCTTTCTTT.

The chain links TRBV10-3 to TRBJ2-7; 8 nucleotides align to TRBD2. This CDR3 comprises 15 residues. With 4 bases clipped from V and 0 bases from J, the junction kept 5 bases outside the gene matches. CDR1 is ENHRY and CDR2 is SYGVKD in the germline V gene. This chain's CDR3 is CAISARGLGSYEQYF. In DNA form, the CDR3 reads TGTGCCATCAGTGCAAGGGGACTAGGCTCCTACGAGCAGTACTTC.

V and J are TRBV6-5 and TRBJ2-1, with 10 bases identical to TRBD1. This CDR3 is built from 15 residues. V shed 6 bases, J shed 7 bases, and the junction held 9 bases outside the gene matches. Germline values: CDR1 MNHEY, CDR2 SVGAGI. The CDR3 DNA follows: TGTGCCAGCAGCGACGCCGGGACAGGGGCGAATGAGCAGTTCTTC. Its protein is CASSDAGTGANEQFF.

This rearrangement joins TRBV4-3 to TRBJ2-5; 10 nucleotides line up with TRBD2. The ends lost 3 bases at V and 5 bases at J; junction bases unmatched: 15. Per the germline V gene, CDR1 is LGHNA and CDR2 is YSLEER. CDR3 length: 18 amino acids. DNA of the CDR3: TGCGCCAGCAGCCAGGGACTAGCGAGACTCCCGGCTGGGGAGACCCAGTACTTC. Translated: CASSQGLARLPAGETQYF.

The chain recombines TRBV5-5 with TRBJ2-3; D is perhaps TRBD2 (6 bases). V shed 4 bases and J shed 2 bases, with 14 bases lying between them. This CDR3 contains 15 residues. Per germline, CDR1 SGHKS and CDR2 YYEKEE (reference sequence). The CDR3 here is CASSPRDFLTDTQYF. CDR3 in DNA: TGTGCCAGCAGCCCCCGGGACTTCCTCACAGATACGCAGTATTTT.